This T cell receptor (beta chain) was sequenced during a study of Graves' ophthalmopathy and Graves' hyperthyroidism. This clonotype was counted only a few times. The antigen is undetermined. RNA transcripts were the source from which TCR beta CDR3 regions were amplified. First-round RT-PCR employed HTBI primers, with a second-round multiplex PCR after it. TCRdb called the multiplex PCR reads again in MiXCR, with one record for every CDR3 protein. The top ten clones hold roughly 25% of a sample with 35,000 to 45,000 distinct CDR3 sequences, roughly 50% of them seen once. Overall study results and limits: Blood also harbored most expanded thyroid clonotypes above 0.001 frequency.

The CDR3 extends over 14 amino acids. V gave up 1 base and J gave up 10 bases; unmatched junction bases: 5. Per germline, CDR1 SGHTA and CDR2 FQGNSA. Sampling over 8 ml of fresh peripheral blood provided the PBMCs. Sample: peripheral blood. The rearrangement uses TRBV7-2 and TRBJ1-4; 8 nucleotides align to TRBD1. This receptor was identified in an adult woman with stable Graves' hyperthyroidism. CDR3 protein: CASSLVGQGRKLFF. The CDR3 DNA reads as TGTGCCAGCAGCTTAGTAGGACAGGGACGAAAACTGTTTTTT.